The entry that follows covers one TCR beta chain sequence. Relapsing-remitting disease, either stable or active, was present in the treatment-naive patients who were the multiple sclerosis controls. Random hexamers primed reverse transcription of 0.5 to 1 ug RNA. Amplification of TCR beta CDR3 used immunoSEQ multiplex PCR across 54 Vbeta and 13 Jbeta. Using its own MiXCR run on the immunoSEQ multiplex PCR reads, TCRdb lists one record per CDR3 protein. Here the sample spans about 140,000 distinct CDR3 sequences, 85% to 95% being singletons. The sample comes from a study of CD8 T cells in Susac syndrome. Germline CDR1 SGHRS, CDR2 YFSETQ. Trimming removed 1 base from V and 6 bases from J, with 13 bases in between. CDR3 length: 14 residues.

Input material: CD4+ T cells from PBMCs. The chain is built from TRBV5-1 and TRBJ1-2, with D unclear. This TCR came from a human donor with multiple sclerosis. The CDR3 DNA reads as TGCGCCAGCAGCTTGAGTCCCAGCCTTAATGGCTACACCTTC. Translation: CASSLSPSLNGYTF. The variable domain in full, completed from reference TRBV5-1 and TRBJ1-2, reads KAGVTQTPRYLIKTRGQQVTLSCSPISGHRSVSWYQQTPGQGLQFLFEYFSETQRNKGNFPGRFSGRQFSNSRSEMNVSTLELGDSALYLCASSLSPSLNGYTFGSGTRLTVV.